The source of this T cell receptor beta chain is a study of cytomegalovirus exposure and HLA in healthy donors. Germline CDR1 and CDR2: SGHTS and YDEGEE. V lost 0 bases to trimming and J lost 2 bases, with 14 bases between them. This CDR3 has 16 amino acids. PCR amplification relied on 60 Vbeta primers (plus 13 Jbeta primers). Sequencing used immunoSEQ multiplex PCR; TCRdb keeps in-frame clones, though not all of them. The profile covers 100,000 to 150,000 clones, with 75% to 85% appearing a single time and 2.5% to 3.5% taken by the ten largest. Sequencing was done on a sample of PBMCs. This chain links TRBV5-8 with TRBJ2-5, with D maybe TRBD1 (8 bases). The sequence came from a woman between 18 and 29 years old in good health and CMV-seropositive. The CDR3 coding sequence is TGTGCCAGCAGCTTGGGGACAGGGAGGGATCAAGAGACCCAGTACTTC. It translates to CASSLGTGRDQETQYF.